Shown below are 8 T cell receptor beta chains from a single sample sequenced in a study of blood T cells in healthy people across ages. Then a second PCR, running about 6 to 11 cycles, was carried out with a sample-barcoded 5' primer and a J-beta primer mix. TCRdb called the 5' RACE reads again in MiXCR, with one record for every CDR3 protein. In the table there are 1.6 million or so distinct CDR3 sequences, 30% to 40% of which are singletons. Sequencing used blood. These receptors were obtained from a woman in her 30s in good health.

The CDR3 here is CASSRRMTTRPGSGSRMYNEQFF. For the CDR3, the DNA is TGTGCCAGCAGCCGACGAATGACTACCCGACCGGGTAGCGGGAGTCGAATGTATAATGAGCAGTTCTTC. The chain combines TRBV3-1 with TRBJ2-1, with 9 bases fitting TRBD2. The CDR3 is made up of 23 amino acids. The trim removed 4 bases at V and 7 bases at J, leaving 32 bases unmatched. Germline V gene sequence: CDR1 LGHDT, CDR2 YNNKEL (reference sequence).

The rearrangement links TRBV28 to TRBJ2-1, with TRBD2 identical over 11 bases. The CDR3 covers 15 residues. Trimming took 4 bases from V and 9 from J; bases not matched to a gene: 8. Germline CDR1 reads MDHEN; CDR2 reads SYDVKM. The CDR3 DNA sequence: TGTGCCAGCAGTTATAGCGGGAGGGCCCGAATTGAGCAGTTCTTC. Translating it yields CASSYSGRARIEQFF.

The chain joins TRBV27 to TRBJ2-7; D remains ambiguous. CDR3 length equals 13 residues. V was clipped by 6 bases and J by 1 base, with 10 bases between them. The germline CDR1 and CDR2 sequences are MNHEY and SMNVEV (reference sequence). The chain's CDR3 is CASRALGSYEQYF. The CDR3 DNA is TGTGCCAGCAGGGCCCTTGGGTCCTACGAGCAGTACTTC.

In this sample, this clonotype turned up a few times. The J gene is TRBJ2-1, the V gene TRBV30, with 8 bases matching TRBD2. Germline V gene data show CDR1 as GTSNPN and CDR2 as SVGIG (reference sequence). CDR3 size: 12 residues. Trimming removed 6 bases from V and 9 bases from J; junction bases left unmatched: 7. The CDR3 is CACAGGKSEQFF. The CDR3 DNA sequence: TGTGCCTGCGCGGGGGGTAAGAGTGAGCAGTTCTTC.

The chain has TRBV25-1 and TRBJ1-4; no definite D call. Germline assignment: CDR1 MGHDK and CDR2 SYGVNS. CDR3 length equals 15 residues. V was cut by 3 bases and J by 3 bases, with 11 bases left in between. This chain's CDR3 is CASSDRIAANEKLFF. The CDR3 nucleotides are TGTGCCAGCAGTGACCGCATAGCGGCTAATGAAAAACTGTTTTTT.

Only a few counts were recorded for this clonotype. The chain recombines TRBV29-1 with TRBJ1-1; D unclear. The germline gives CDR1 SQVTM, CDR2 ANQGSEA. This CDR3 has 12 residues. Trimming took off 3 bases at V and 5 bases at J, with 10 bases between the two ends. The CDR3 loop reads CSVDGVGTEAFF. The CDR3, as DNA: TGCAGCGTTGATGGGGTAGGGACTGAAGCTTTCTTT.

V usage is TRBV18 and J usage is TRBJ2-3, with D unclear. Germline CDR1 reads KGHSH; CDR2 reads LQKENI. Trimming removed 3 bases at V and 6 bases at J, with 7 bases between. The CDR3 length is 12 residues. The chain's CDR3 is CASSPPLDTQYF. In DNA, the CDR3 is TGTGCCAGCTCACCCCCCCTGGATACGCAGTATTTT.

J is TRBJ2-1 and V is TRBV12-3 or TRBV12-4, with 11 bases that match TRBD2. V lost 5 bases and J lost 2; bases outside the gene matches: 5. The CDR3 contains 16 residues. The CDR3 region has the DNA TGTGCCAGCAGTGCCTTAGCGGGGGGGACCTACAATGAGCAGTTCTTC. It specifies CASSALAGGTYNEQFF.